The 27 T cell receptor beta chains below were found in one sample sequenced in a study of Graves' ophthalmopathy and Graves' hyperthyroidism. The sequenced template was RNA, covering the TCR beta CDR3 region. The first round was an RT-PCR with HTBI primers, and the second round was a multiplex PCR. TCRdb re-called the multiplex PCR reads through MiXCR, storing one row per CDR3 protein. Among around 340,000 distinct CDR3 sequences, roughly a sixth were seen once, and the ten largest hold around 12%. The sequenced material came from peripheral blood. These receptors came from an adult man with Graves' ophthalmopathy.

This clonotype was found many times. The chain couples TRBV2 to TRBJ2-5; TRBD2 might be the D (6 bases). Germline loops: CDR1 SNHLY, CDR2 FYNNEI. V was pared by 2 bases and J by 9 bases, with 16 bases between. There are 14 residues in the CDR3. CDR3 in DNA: TGTGCCAGCAGTGAACTGGTCCACGGGGGAGCCCAGTACTTC. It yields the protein CASSELVHGGAQYF.

CDR3 sequence: CATSDSKWTGGEETQYF. As DNA, the CDR3 is TGTGCCACCAGTGATTCGAAATGGACAGGGGGCGAAGAGACCCAGTACTTC. The chain uses TRBV24-1 and TRBJ2-5; the match to TRBD1 covers 11 bases. Per germline, CDR1 KGHDR and CDR2 SFDVKD. V trimming: 2 bases; J trimming: 3 bases; junction bases outside the gene matches: 7. The CDR3 has 17 amino acids.

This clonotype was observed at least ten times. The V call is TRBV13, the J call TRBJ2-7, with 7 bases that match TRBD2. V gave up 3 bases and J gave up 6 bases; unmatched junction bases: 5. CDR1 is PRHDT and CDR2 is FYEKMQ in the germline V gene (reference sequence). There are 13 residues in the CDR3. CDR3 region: CASSFLADLEQYF. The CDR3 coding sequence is TGTGCCAGCAGCTTCCTAGCGGACCTCGAGCAGTACTTC.

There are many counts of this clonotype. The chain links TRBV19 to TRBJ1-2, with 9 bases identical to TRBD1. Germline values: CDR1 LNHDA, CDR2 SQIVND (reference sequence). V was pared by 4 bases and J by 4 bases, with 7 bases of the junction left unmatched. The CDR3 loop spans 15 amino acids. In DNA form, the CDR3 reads TGTGCCAGTAGTACCTACAGGGGGCCCGGCTATGGCTACACCTTC. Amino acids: CASSTYRGPGYGYTF.

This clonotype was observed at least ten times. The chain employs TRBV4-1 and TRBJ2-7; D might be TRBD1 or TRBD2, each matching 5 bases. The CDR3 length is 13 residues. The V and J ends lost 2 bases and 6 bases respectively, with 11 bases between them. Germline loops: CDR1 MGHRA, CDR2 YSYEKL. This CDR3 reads CASSQYGAGEQYF. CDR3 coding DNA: TGCGCCAGCAGCCAATACGGGGCGGGCGAGCAGTACTTC.

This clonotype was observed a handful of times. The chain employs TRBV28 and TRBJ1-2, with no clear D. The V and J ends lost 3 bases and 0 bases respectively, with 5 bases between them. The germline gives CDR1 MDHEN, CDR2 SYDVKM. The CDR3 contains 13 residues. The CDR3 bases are TGTGCCAGCAGTTTCGGAGCTAACTATGGCTACACCTTC. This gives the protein CASSFGANYGYTF.

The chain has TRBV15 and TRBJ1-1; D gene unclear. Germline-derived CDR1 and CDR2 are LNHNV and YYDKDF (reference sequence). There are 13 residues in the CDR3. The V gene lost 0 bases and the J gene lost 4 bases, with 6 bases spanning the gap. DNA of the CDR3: TGTGCCACCAGCAGAGAGCTGAGCACTGAAGCTTTCTTT. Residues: CATSRELSTEAFF.

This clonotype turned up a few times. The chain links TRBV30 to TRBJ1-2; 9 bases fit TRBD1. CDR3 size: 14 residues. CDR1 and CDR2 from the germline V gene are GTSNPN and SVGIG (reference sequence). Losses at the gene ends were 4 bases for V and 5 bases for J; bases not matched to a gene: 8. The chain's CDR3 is CAWTRQGVSYGYTF. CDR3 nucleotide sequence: TGTGCCTGGACTCGACAGGGGGTATCTTATGGCTACACCTTC.

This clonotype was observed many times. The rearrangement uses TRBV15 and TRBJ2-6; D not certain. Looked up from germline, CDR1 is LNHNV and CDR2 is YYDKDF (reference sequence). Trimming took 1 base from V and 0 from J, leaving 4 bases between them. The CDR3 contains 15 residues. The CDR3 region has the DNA TGTGCCACCAGCAGAGGAGCCTCTGGGGCCAACGTCCTGACTTTC. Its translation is CATSRGASGANVLTF.

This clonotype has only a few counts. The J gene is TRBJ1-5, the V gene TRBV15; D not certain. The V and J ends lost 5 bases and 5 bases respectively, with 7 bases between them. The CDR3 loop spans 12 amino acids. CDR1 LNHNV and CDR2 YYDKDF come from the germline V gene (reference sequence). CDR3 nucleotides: TGTGCCACCAGCGGCACCGATCAGCCCCAGCATTTT. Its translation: CATSGTDQPQHF. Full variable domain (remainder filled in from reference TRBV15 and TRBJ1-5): DAMVIQNPRYQVTQFGKPVTLSCSQTLNHNVMYWYQQKSSQAPKLLFHYYDKDFNNEADTPDNFQSRRPNTSFCFLDIRSPGLGDTAMYLCATSGTDQPQHFGDGTRLSIL.

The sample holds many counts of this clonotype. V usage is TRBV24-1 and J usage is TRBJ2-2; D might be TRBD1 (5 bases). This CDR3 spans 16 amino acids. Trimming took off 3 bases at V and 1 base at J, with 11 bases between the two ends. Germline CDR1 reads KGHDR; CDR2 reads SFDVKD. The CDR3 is CATSDTTARNTGELFF. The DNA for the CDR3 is TGTGCCACCAGTGATACGACAGCCCGGAACACCGGGGAGCTGTTTTTT.

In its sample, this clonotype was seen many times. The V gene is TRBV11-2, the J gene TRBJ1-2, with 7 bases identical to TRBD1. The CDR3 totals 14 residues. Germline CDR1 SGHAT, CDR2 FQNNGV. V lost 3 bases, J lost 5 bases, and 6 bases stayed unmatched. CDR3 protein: CASSFKTGLYGYTF. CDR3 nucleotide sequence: TGTGCCAGCAGCTTTAAGACAGGGTTATATGGCTACACCTTC.

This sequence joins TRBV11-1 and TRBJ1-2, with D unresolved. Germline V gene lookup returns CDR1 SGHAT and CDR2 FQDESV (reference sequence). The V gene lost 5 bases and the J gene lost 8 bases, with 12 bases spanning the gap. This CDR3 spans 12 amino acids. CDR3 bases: TGTGCCAGCAGCGCAGTGGAGAAGGGCTACACCTTC. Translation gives CASSAVEKGYTF.

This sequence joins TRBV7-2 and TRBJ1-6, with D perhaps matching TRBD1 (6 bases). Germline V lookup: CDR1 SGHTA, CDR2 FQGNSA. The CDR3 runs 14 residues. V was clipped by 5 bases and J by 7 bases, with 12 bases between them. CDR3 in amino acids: CASSPGAANSPLHF. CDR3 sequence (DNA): TGTGCCAGCAGCCCAGGGGCCGCCAATTCACCCCTCCACTTT.

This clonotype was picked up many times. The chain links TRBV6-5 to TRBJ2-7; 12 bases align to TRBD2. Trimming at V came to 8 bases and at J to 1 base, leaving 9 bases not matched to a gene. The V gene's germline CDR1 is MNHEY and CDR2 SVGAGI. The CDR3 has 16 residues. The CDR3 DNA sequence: TGTGCCAGCCGTACTCCCGGGACTAGCGGGTCCTACGAGCAGTACTTC. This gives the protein CASRTPGTSGSYEQYF.

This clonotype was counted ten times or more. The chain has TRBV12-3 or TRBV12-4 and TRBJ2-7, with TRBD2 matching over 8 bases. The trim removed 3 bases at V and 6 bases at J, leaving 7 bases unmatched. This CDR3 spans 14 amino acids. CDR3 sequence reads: CASSLVAGSGEQYF. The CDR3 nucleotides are TGTGCCAGCAGTTTGGTAGCGGGAAGCGGCGAGCAGTACTTC.

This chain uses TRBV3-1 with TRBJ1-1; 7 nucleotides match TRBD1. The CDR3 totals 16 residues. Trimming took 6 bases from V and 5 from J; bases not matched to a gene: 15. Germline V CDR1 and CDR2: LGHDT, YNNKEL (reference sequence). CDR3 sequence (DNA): TGTGCCAGCAGACGCTCCCAACAGGGGATTAAGACTGAAGCTTTCTTT. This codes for CASRRSQQGIKTEAFF.

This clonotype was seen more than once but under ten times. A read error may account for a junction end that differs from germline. The CDR3 region has the DNA TGCAGTGCTAGAGATCTAGCGGGAATTCAGCCCCAGCCTTTT. It is translated as CSARDLAGIQPQPF. V usage is TRBV20-1 and J usage is TRBJ1-5; no clear D gene. CDR3 length: 14 residues. Germline V gene lookup returns CDR1 DFQATT and CDR2 SNEGSKA (reference sequence).

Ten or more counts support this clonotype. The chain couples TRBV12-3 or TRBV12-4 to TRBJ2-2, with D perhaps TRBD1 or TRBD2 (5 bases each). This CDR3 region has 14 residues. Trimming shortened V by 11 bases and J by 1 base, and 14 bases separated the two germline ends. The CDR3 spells CAGATGRNTGELFF. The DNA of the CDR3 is TGTGCCGGAGCTACGGGACGGAACACCGGGGAGCTGTTTTTT.

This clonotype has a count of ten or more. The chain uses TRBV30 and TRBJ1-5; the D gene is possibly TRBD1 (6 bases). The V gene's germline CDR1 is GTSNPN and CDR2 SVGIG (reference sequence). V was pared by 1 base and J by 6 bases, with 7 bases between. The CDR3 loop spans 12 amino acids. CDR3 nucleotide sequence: TGTGCCTGGAGTGAGGGGGTTCAGCCCCAGCATTTT. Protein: CAWSEGVQPQHF.

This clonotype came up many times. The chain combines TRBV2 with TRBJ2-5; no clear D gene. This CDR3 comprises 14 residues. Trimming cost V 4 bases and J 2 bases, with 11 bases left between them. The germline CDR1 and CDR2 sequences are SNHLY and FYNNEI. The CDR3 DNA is TGTGCCAGCAGTGCAACGAGTTGGCAAGAGACCCAGTACTTC. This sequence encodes CASSATSWQETQYF.

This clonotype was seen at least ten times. The CDR3 bases are TGTGCCAGCAGTTTGGGCAGACCCTACGAGCAGTACTTC. Translation: CASSLGRPYEQYF. This chain uses TRBV28 with TRBJ2-7, with D unresolved. The germline V and J ends were trimmed by 3 bases and 2 bases, with 8 bases remaining between them. Germline values: CDR1 MDHEN, CDR2 SYDVKM. This CDR3 contains 13 residues.

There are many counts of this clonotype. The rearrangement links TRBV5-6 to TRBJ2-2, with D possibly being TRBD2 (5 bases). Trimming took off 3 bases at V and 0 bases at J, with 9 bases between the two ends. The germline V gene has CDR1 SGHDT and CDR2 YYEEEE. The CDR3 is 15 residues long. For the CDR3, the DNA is TGTGCCAGCAGCTCGGAGGCAGCGAACACCGGGGAGCTGTTTTTT. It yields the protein CASSSEAANTGELFF. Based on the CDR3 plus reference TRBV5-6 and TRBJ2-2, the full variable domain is DAGVTQSPTHLIKTRGQQVTLRCSPKSGHDTVSWYQQALGQGPQFIFQYYEEEERQRGNFPDRFSGHQFPNYSSELNVNALLLGDSALYLCASSSEAANTGELFFGEGSRLTVL.

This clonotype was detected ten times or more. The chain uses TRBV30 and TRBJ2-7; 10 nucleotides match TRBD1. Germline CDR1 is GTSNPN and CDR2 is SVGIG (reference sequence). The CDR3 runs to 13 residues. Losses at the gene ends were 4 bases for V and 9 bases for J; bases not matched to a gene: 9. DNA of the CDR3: TGTGCCTGGATTCCCGGGACAGGGGAGCGGCAGTACTTC. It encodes CAWIPGTGERQYF.

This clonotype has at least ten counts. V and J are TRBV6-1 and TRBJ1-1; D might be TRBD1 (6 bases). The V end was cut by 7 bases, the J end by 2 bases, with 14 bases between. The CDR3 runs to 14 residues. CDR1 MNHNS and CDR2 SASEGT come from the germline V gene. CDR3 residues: CASNRDNYNTEAFF. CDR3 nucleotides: TGTGCCAGCAACAGGGACAACTATAACACTGAAGCTTTCTTT.

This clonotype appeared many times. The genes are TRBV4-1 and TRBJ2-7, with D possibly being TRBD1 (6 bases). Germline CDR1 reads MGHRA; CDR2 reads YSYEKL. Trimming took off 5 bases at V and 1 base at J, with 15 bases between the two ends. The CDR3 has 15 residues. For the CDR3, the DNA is TGCGCCAGCAGCACCCGGACAGCGGAATCCTACGAGCAGTACTTC. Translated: CASSTRTAESYEQYF.

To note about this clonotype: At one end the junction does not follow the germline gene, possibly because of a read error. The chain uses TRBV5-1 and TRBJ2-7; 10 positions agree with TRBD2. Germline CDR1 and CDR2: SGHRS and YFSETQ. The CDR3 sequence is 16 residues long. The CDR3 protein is CASSLSELAGGYVQYF. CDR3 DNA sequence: TGCGCCAGCAGCTTGTCGGAGTTAGCGGGAGGTTACGTGCAGTACTTC.